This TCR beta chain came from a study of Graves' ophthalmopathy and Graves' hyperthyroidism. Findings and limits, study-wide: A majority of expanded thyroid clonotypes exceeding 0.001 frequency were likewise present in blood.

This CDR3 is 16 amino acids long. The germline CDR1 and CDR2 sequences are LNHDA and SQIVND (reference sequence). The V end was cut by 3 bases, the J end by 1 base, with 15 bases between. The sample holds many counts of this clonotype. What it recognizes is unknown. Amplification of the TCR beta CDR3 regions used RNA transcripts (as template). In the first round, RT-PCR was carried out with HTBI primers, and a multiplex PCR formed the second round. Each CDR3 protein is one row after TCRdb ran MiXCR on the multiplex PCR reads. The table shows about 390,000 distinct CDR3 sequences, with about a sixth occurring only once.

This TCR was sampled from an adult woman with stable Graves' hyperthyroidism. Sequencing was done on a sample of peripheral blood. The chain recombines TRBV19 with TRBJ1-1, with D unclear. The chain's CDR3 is CASSIWSRGRNTEAFF. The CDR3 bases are TGTGCCAGTAGTATTTGGTCACGGGGTAGGAACACTGAAGCTTTCTTT.